The entry that follows covers one TCR beta chain sequence. Its antigen is currently unknown. The data derive from a study of vaccination effects on CD4 cells after COVID-19. Study results and limitations: Few convalescent patients and no early post-infection timepoints were included in the study.

After less than 11 days in culture, the CD4+ T cells were isolated. The vaccine recipients had no prior SARS-CoV-2 infection, with negative nucleocapsid antibodies. On days 3 and 7, fresh IL-2 medium replaced half the medium. The assay was immunoSEQ multiplex PCR, and TCRdb's table has in-frame clones only and misses some. The sample lists 32,000 or so clones; about 65% were seen once. Looked up from germline, CDR1 is SNHLY and CDR2 is FYNNEI. This CDR3 is built from 14 residues. Trimming pared 3 bases from V and 7 bases from J, leaving 16 bases between. This clonotype was obtained from a human donor who received a COVID-19 vaccine. The chain joins TRBV2 to TRBJ2-7; maybe TRBD2 (6 bases). The sample here was CD4+ T cells from PBMCs cultured without peptide, taken before COVID-19 vaccination. The CDR3 DNA sequence: TGTGCCAGCAGTGAGGTTAGCGGCGAGGGGGAGCAGTACTTC. Amino acids: CASSEVSGEGEQYF. Looking up the rest from reference TRBV2 and TRBJ2-7 gives the full variable domain: EPEVTQTPSHQVTQMGQEVILRCVPISNHLYFYWYRQILGQKVEFLVSFYNNEISEKSEIFDDQFSVERPDGSNFTLKIRSTKLEDSAMYFCASSEVSGEGEQYFGPGTRLTVT.